This is a list of T cell receptor beta chains from one sample in a study of blood T cells in healthy people across ages. Via MiXCR, TCRdb re-called the 5' RACE reads, giving one row per CDR3 protein. The sample includes over 950,000 distinct CDR3 sequences, around two fifths of them seen just once. Sequencing used blood. Receptor source: a man younger than 30 in good health. Each CDR3 is given with its conserved first and last residue. D genes are given only for firm matches. Rows may omit the clone size; those that give it use once, few, many or a size class.

>TRBJ2-3|many|TRBV7-9|TRBD2
CASSRGLAASTDTQYF
TGTGCCAGCAGCCGGGGACTAGCGGCTAGCACAGATACGCAGTATTTT
>TRBJ2-3|few|TRBV12-3/TRBV12-4|-
CASSVKGGYTQYF
TGTGCCAGCAGTGTAAAAGGGGGATATACGCAGTATTTT
>TRBJ1-2|-|TRBV5-6|TRBD1
CASTLTGCGYTF
TGTGCCAGCACCTTGACAGGGTGTGGCTACACCTTC
>TRBJ2-1|-|TRBV20-1|TRBD2
CSARDASGEEQFF
TGCAGTGCTAGAGATGCTAGCGGAGAAGAGCAGTTCTTC
>TRBJ2-5|few|TRBV5-1|TRBD2
CASRKRLAPPQETQYF
TGCGCCAGCAGGAAGAGACTAGCCCCACCGCAAGAGACCCAGTACTTC
>TRBJ2-5|many|TRBV7-2|-
CASSVTSQETQYF
TGTGCCAGCAGCGTAACTAGTCAAGAGACCCAGTACTTC
>TRBJ2-5|many|TRBV5-1|TRBD2
CASSLSGGLEEQYF
TGCGCCAGCAGCTTAAGCGGGGGACTAGAAGAGCAGTACTTC
>TRBJ1-1|few|TRBV12-3/TRBV12-4|TRBD1
CASSRTGATEAFF
TGTGCCAGCAGTCGTACAGGGGCCACTGAAGCTTTCTTT
>TRBJ1-4|once|TRBV28|-
CASRTLQGLSKEKLFF
TGTGCCAGCAGAACGCTACAGGGCCTTTCCAAGGAAAAACTGTTTTTT
>TRBJ2-2|once|TRBV27|-
CASSVTRTGELFF
TGTGCCAGCAGTGTGACTAGGACCGGGGAGCTGTTTTTT
>TRBJ2-1|-|TRBV7-8|-
CASSTEGAFGDNEQFF
TGTGCCAGCAGCACCGAAGGGGCGTTCGGGGACAATGAGCAGTTCTTC
>TRBJ2-2|-|TRBV20-1|TRBD2
CSARGTSGDNTGELFF
TGCAGTGCTAGAGGGACTAGCGGGGATAACACCGGGGAACTGTTTTTT
>TRBJ1-2|once|TRBV6-6|-
CASSYPQPGPWTGYTF
TGTGCCAGCAGTTACCCTCAACCGGGTCCCTGGACAGGCTACACCTTC
>TRBJ1-4|once|TRBV7-9|-
CASSLGWAGVATNEKLFF
TGTGCCAGCAGCTTAGGTTGGGCAGGAGTTGCAACTAATGAAAAACTGTTTTTT
>TRBJ2-1|few|TRBV24-1|TRBD2
CATSDQAAWAGGRNEQFF
TGTGCCACCAGTGATCAAGCCGCCTGGGCGGGGGGGCGAAATGAGCAGTTCTTC
>TRBJ1-6|-|TRBV10-3|-
CAIGSGSDSPLHF
TGTGCCATCGGTTCGGGGTCTGATTCACCCCTCCACTTT
>TRBJ2-3|-|TRBV5-1|TRBD1
CASSTTGPGDTQYF
TGCGCCAGCAGTACGACAGGGCCGGGAGATACGCAGTATTTT
>TRBJ2-1|-|TRBV20-1|-
CSALITGQETQFF
TGCAGTGCCCTAATAACAGGGCAAGAGACCCAGTTCTTC
>TRBJ1-5|-|TRBV7-9|TRBD1
CASSRGQGPYSNQPQHF
TGTGCCAGCAGCAGAGGACAGGGGCCCTATAGCAATCAGCCCCAGCATTTT
>TRBJ1-1|few|TRBV12-3/TRBV12-4|TRBD1
CASSLTGENGDTEAFF
TGTGCCAGCAGTCTGACAGGGGAGAATGGGGACACTGAAGCTTTCTTT
>TRBJ2-5|many|TRBV6-2/TRBV6-3|-
CASSEPYPGTQYF
TGTGCCAGCAGCGAGCCCTATCCAGGGACCCAGTACTTC
>TRBJ2-3|medium-sized|TRBV4-3|-
CASSQVVTDTQYF
TGCGCCAGCAGCCAAGTAGTGACAGATACGCAGTATTTT
>TRBJ2-3|-|TRBV4-2|-
CASNHTGQRDTQYF
TGTGCCAGCAACCACACGGGACAACGAGATACGCAGTATTTT
>TRBJ2-6|-|TRBV12-3/TRBV12-4|-
CASSLLGQFSGANVLTF
TGTGCCAGCAGTTTACTGGGACAATTCTCTGGGGCCAACGTCCTGACTTTC
>TRBJ2-5|-|TRBV28|-
CASSGTGFTRQYF
TGTGCCAGCAGTGGAACAGGGTTTACGAGGCAGTACTTC
>TRBJ1-2|-|TRBV2|-
CASRDDSLYGYTF
TGTGCCAGCAGAGACGACAGCCTTTATGGCTACACCTTC
>TRBJ2-1|few|TRBV4-1|-
CASSQEGTGRNEQFF
TGCGCCAGCAGCCAAGAAGGCACCGGGCGCAATGAGCAGTTCTTC
>TRBJ2-7|-|TRBV7-2|-
CASSLVDLPYEQYF
TGCGCCAGCAGCTTAGTGGACTTACCCTACGAGCAGTACTTC
>TRBJ2-5|few|TRBV6-2/TRBV6-3|-
CASTLRGEETQYF
TGTGCCAGCACCCTAAGGGGAGAAGAGACCCAGTACTTC
>TRBJ1-5|few|TRBV4-1|-
CASSLPGLSNQPQHF
TGCGCCAGCAGCCTGCCGGGTCTTAGCAATCAGCCCCAGCATTTT
>TRBJ2-7|few|TRBV12-3/TRBV12-4|-
CASRGRQSSYEQYF
TGTGCCAGCAGGGGACGACAGAGCTCCTACGAGCAGTACTTC
>TRBJ2-7|few|TRBV7-2|-
CASSLGLNAYEQYF
TGTGCCAGCAGCTTAGGGCTAAACGCCTACGAGCAGTACTTC
>TRBJ1-2|-|TRBV20-1|-
CIASFHTYGYTF
TGCATTGCTAGCTTCCATACTTATGGCTACACCTTC
>TRBJ1-1|-|TRBV28|TRBD1
CASSSYADRGTEAFF
TGTGCCAGCAGTTCCTATGCAGACAGGGGTACTGAAGCTTTCTTT
>TRBJ2-1|-|TRBV12-3/TRBV12-4|-
CASWGLYDEQFF
TGTGCCAGCTGGGGGCTCTACGATGAGCAGTTCTTC
>TRBJ2-5|few|TRBV7-9|-
CASSLHDGEETQYF
TGTGCCAGCAGCTTACACGACGGAGAAGAGACCCAGTACTTC
>TRBJ2-4|-|TRBV5-6|TRBD1
CVSSLAHGTGRAKNIQYF
TGTGTCAGCAGCTTGGCCCACGGGACAGGGAGGGCCAAAAACATTCAGTACTTC
>TRBJ1-5|-|TRBV4-2|TRBD1
CASSQERGRQDHPQHF
TGTGCCAGCAGCCAAGAAAGGGGGCGGCAGGATCACCCCCAGCATTTT
>TRBJ2-2|-|TRBV5-6|-
CASIDSLTNTGELFF
TGTGCCAGCATCGACAGCCTCACAAACACCGGGGAGCTGTTTTTT
>TRBJ1-2|few|TRBV12-3/TRBV12-4|-
CASSLGISNYGYTF
TGTGCCAGCAGTTTGGGGATATCCAACTATGGCTACACCTTC
>TRBJ2-5|few|TRBV6-2/TRBV6-3|-
CASSSQGSWSETQYF
TGTGCCAGCAGTTCCCAGGGGTCCTGGAGTGAGACCCAGTACTTC
>TRBJ1-1|-|TRBV7-2|-
CASSSWTEAFF
TGTGCCAGCAGCTCTTGGACTGAAGCTTTCTTT
>TRBJ2-2|-|TRBV7-9|-
CASSSTNLGGLTGELFF
TGTGCCAGCAGCTCAACAAATCTGGGGGGCCTCACCGGGGAGCTGTTTTTT